One and the same sample provided the 30 T cell receptor beta chains below, sequenced in a study of cytomegalovirus exposure and HLA in healthy donors. PCR involved 60 Vbeta and 13 Jbeta primers. Using immunoSEQ multiplex PCR, the repertoire was profiled, and TCRdb retains in-frame clones only, with some absent. The repertoire holds roughly 100,000 clones, with more than 70% as singletons. Sequencing was performed on PBMCs. All receptors derive from a man younger than 40 in good health and CMV-seronegative.

This clone was picked up one time. The chain is built from TRBV9 and TRBJ2-6; D uncertain. V was trimmed by 2 bases and J by 1 base, leaving 7 bases between them. This CDR3 is built from 15 residues. The germline V gene encodes CDR1 SGDLS and CDR2 YYNGEE. CDR3 sequence: CASSVEPSGANVLTF. CDR3 DNA sequence: TGTGCCAGCAGCGTGGAGCCATCTGGGGCCAACGTCCTGACTTTC.

This clone appeared a single time. V is TRBV27 and J is TRBJ2-1; TRBD1 might be the D (6 bases). CDR3 length: 15 residues. Per germline, CDR1 MNHEY and CDR2 SMNVEV (reference sequence). With 3 bases removed from V and 4 bases from J, the gap between germline ends came to 13 bases. DNA for the CDR3: TGTGCCAGCAGTTTCAGGGGCTCTTCATACAATGAGCAGTTCTTC. This translates into CASSFRGSSYNEQFF.

This chain uses TRBV30 with TRBJ2-7, with 7 bases fitting TRBD1. Germline V gene lookup returns CDR1 GTSNPN and CDR2 SVGIG (reference sequence). The length of the CDR3 is 14 residues. The V segment lost 4 bases and the J segment 1 base; nucleotides outside the gene matches: 7. The CDR3 loop is CAWTPRGLSYEQYF. The CDR3 DNA is TGTGCCTGGACCCCCAGGGGGTTGTCCTACGAGCAGTACTTC.

The gene calls are TRBV5-4 and TRBJ2-7; D is perhaps TRBD2 (6 bases). Trimming shortened V by 0 bases and J by 6 bases, and 10 bases separated the two germline ends. Germline CDR1 and CDR2: SGHNT and YYREEE (reference sequence). There are 13 residues in the CDR3. CDR3 in amino acids: CASSLVSGGEQYF. In nucleotides, the CDR3 is TGTGCCAGCAGCTTGGTTTCCGGGGGCGAGCAGTACTTC.

The genes are TRBV6-6 and TRBJ2-1, with 10 nucleotides matching TRBD2. The CDR3 length is 13 residues. V trimming: 7 bases; J trimming: 10 bases; junction bases outside the gene matches: 7. Per the germline V gene, CDR1 is MNHNY and CDR2 is SVGAGI (reference sequence). In DNA form, the CDR3 reads TGTGCCAGCACAACTAGCGGGAACAGCGAGCAGTTCTTC. It encodes CASTTSGNSEQFF.

J is TRBJ1-2 and V is TRBV2; possibly TRBD1 for D (6 bases). V lost 5 bases and J 8 bases, leaving 21 bases between the germline ends. The CDR3 runs to 15 residues. Germline lookup yields CDR1 SNHLY and CDR2 FYNNEI. In DNA, the CDR3 is TGTGCCAGCAGTCTACCGAACAGGGTATTCGAGGGCTACACCTTC. It encodes CASSLPNRVFEGYTF.

The chain has TRBV4-2 and TRBJ2-7, with D possibly being TRBD1 (6 bases). Trimming took off 2 bases at V and 0 bases at J, with 8 bases between the two ends. Germline values: CDR1 LGHNA, CDR2 YNFKEQ. The CDR3 length is 14 residues. CDR3 residues: CASSQTGISYEQYF. The CDR3 region has the DNA TGTGCCAGCAGCCAAACAGGGATCTCCTACGAGCAGTACTTC.

The V and J genes are TRBV13 and TRBJ1-6; 9 nucleotides match TRBD1. The germline V gene encodes CDR1 PRHDT and CDR2 FYEKMQ (reference sequence). CDR3 size: 15 residues. V lost 5 bases and J lost 8; bases outside the gene matches: 7. The CDR3 sequence: CASSQDRGGDSPLHF. The CDR3 DNA sequence: TGTGCCAGCAGCCAGGACAGGGGAGGAGATTCACCCCTCCACTTT.

CDR3 amino acids: CSVESGGGTGELFF. As DNA, the CDR3 is TGCAGCGTTGAATCCGGGGGGGGCACCGGGGAGCTGTTTTTT. The rearrangement uses TRBV29-1 and TRBJ2-2, with TRBD2 identical over 8 bases. CDR1 is SQVTM, CDR2 ANQGSEA, per germline. The CDR3 totals 14 residues. V gave up 2 bases and J gave up 4 bases; unmatched junction bases: 3.

The rearrangement uses TRBV7-6 and TRBJ1-1; D remains unclear. The V end was cut by 5 bases, the J end by 4 bases, with 11 bases between. Germline CDR1 is SGHVS and CDR2 is FNYEAQ. CDR3 length equals 13 residues. The CDR3 sequence: CASSQGSFTEAFF. The CDR3 nucleotides read TGTGCCAGCAGCCAAGGGAGTTTCACTGAAGCTTTCTTT.

The CDR3 here is CAWEAGQGGYEQYF. The CDR3 DNA reads TGTGCCTGGGAAGCGGGACAGGGAGGCTACGAGCAGTACTTC. J is TRBJ2-7 and V is TRBV30, with 9 bases identical to TRBD1. The V gene's germline CDR1 is GTSNPN and CDR2 SVGIG (reference sequence). This CDR3 region has 14 residues. After removal of 5 bases from V and 3 bases from J, the junction contained 8 bases not matched to a gene.

This sequence joins TRBV6-5 and TRBJ2-2, with D perhaps TRBD2 (6 bases). CDR3 length equals 13 residues. Trimming stripped 3 bases from V and 6 bases from J, with 8 bases between. Germline values: CDR1 MNHEY, CDR2 SVGAGI. CDR3 sequence (DNA): TGTGCCAGCAGTTATGGAGGGGCCGGGGAGCTGTTTTTT. Its translation is CASSYGGAGELFF.

V and J are TRBV27 and TRBJ2-7; 7 nucleotides align to TRBD1. CDR3 length: 12 residues. V lost 9 bases, J lost 5 bases, and 7 bases stayed unmatched. Germline V gene lookup returns CDR1 MNHEY and CDR2 SMNVEV (reference sequence). The CDR3 DNA is TGTGCCAGTCAAAAACAGGGGCACGAGCAGTACTTC. Translated, it gives CASQKQGHEQYF.

The chain uses TRBV27 and TRBJ2-7; 8 positions match TRBD2. Trimming removed 2 bases from V and 0 bases from J; junction bases left unmatched: 3. The germline V gene encodes CDR1 MNHEY and CDR2 SMNVEV (reference sequence). CDR3 length: 15 residues. Here the CDR3 DNA reads TGTGCCAGCAGTTTACTAGCGGGCTACTCCTACGAGCAGTACTTC. The encoded protein is CASSLLAGYSYEQYF.

The V and J genes are TRBV9 and TRBJ2-3; 12 nucleotides line up with TRBD2. The CDR3 runs to 15 residues. Unmatched junction bases numbered 2, after V lost 2 bases and J lost 4 bases. CDR1 SGDLS and CDR2 YYNGEE come from the germline V gene. CDR3 protein: CASSVLAGGADTQYF. The CDR3, as DNA: TGTGCCAGCAGCGTCCTAGCGGGGGGGGCAGATACGCAGTATTTT.

The V gene is TRBV7-9, the J gene TRBJ1-2; perhaps TRBD1 as D (5 bases). Deletions cut 2 bases from V and 4 bases from J, with 11 bases between. The CDR3 sequence is 14 residues long. Per germline, CDR1 SEHNR and CDR2 FQNEAQ (reference sequence). CDR3: CASSLMGQLYGYTF. The DNA for the CDR3 is TGTGCCAGCAGCTTAATGGGGCAGCTCTATGGCTACACCTTC.

This clone was counted once. This chain uses TRBV7-3 with TRBJ2-5, with TRBD2 matching 9 bases. There are 16 residues in the CDR3. CDR1 is SGHTA and CDR2 is FQGTGA in the germline V gene. V dropped 2 bases and J dropped 4; count of bases not matched to a gene: 8. CDR3 DNA sequence: TGTGCCAGCAGCTTATTAGCGGGGGTGAACCCAGAGACCCAGTACTTC. Its translation is CASSLLAGVNPETQYF.

V gene TRBV27 combines with J gene TRBJ1-5, with 7 nucleotides matching TRBD1. The germline CDR1 and CDR2 sequences are MNHEY and SMNVEV (reference sequence). The J segment lost 6 bases and the V segment lost 6 bases, leaving 2 bases of the junction unmatched. The CDR3 has 12 residues. CDR3 bases: TGTGCCAGCAGCCAGGGGGGTCAGCCCCAGCATTTT. Its protein product is CASSQGGQPQHF.

V usage is TRBV7-2 and J usage is TRBJ2-5, with no clear D. Trimming shortened V by 2 bases and J by 1 base, and 11 bases separated the two germline ends. The CDR3 contains 15 residues. Germline lookup yields CDR1 SGHTA and CDR2 FQGNSA. For the CDR3, the DNA is TGTGCCAGCAGCTTATGGTTCCAGGCCCAAGAGACCCAGTACTTC. Translating it yields CASSLWFQAQETQYF.

A single count supports this clone. V is TRBV2 and J is TRBJ2-5, with 8 nucleotides matching TRBD1. V lost 4 bases to trimming and J lost 0 bases; unmatched junction nucleotides: 7. Germline V gene lookup returns CDR1 SNHLY and CDR2 FYNNEI. The CDR3 length is 16 residues. Written as DNA, the CDR3 is TGTGCCAGCAGTGCCCGGACAGGGTTAGACCAAGAGACCCAGTACTTC. This sequence encodes CASSARTGLDQETQYF.

J is TRBJ2-7 and V is TRBV27; D not certain. This CDR3 spans 13 amino acids. Trimming cost V 3 bases and J 0 bases, with 6 bases left between them. CDR1 is MNHEY, CDR2 SMNVEV, per germline (reference sequence). In DNA form, the CDR3 reads TGTGCCAGCAGTTTCACTGACTCCTACGAGCAGTACTTC. Its protein is CASSFTDSYEQYF.

The chain couples TRBV27 to TRBJ2-6, with D possibly matching TRBD1 (6 bases). Trimming pared 4 bases from V and 0 bases from J, leaving 13 bases between. The germline gives CDR1 MNHEY, CDR2 SMNVEV (reference sequence). The CDR3 sequence is 17 residues long. The CDR3 loop is CASSSPGHLSGANVLTF. The CDR3 DNA is TGTGCCAGCAGTTCCCCGGGACACCTCTCTGGGGCCAACGTCCTGACTTTC.

This clone appeared once. The chain links TRBV30 to TRBJ1-1; D is unclear. Germline V lookup: CDR1 GTSNPN, CDR2 SVGIG (reference sequence). The CDR3 consists of 17 residues. Between the trimmed V and J ends, which lost 2 bases and 0 bases, there was a span of 19 bases. The chain's CDR3 is CAWSITGRFSMNTEAFF. DNA for the CDR3: TGTGCCTGGAGTATAACGGGAAGATTTTCCATGAACACTGAAGCTTTCTTT.

Concerning this clone itself: The same CDR3 is also encoded by other DNA sequences in this sample. The chain carries TRBV19 and TRBJ2-3, with D perhaps matching TRBD2 (5 bases). The V gene's germline CDR1 is LNHDA and CDR2 SQIVND (reference sequence). Trimming left V 6 bases short and J 1 base short, with 8 bases between. The CDR3 consists of 13 residues. CDR3 DNA sequence: TGTGCCAGTAGGACCGGGGGCACAGATACGCAGTATTTT. This sequence encodes CASRTGGTDTQYF.

Here the CDR3 reads CASSLAGGTEAFF. The CDR3 region has the DNA TGTGCCAGCAGTCTAGCAGGGGGCACTGAAGCTTTCTTT. The chain carries TRBV28 and TRBJ1-1; 7 bases line up with TRBD1. The CDR3 runs to 13 residues. Trimming at V came to 5 bases and at J to 4 bases, leaving 4 bases not matched to a gene. Germline V gene sequence: CDR1 MDHEN, CDR2 SYDVKM.

V and J are TRBV7-9 and TRBJ1-2; no reliable D call. There are 14 residues in the CDR3. Germline CDR1 and CDR2: SEHNR and FQNEAQ (reference sequence). Between the trimmed V and J ends, which lost 1 base and 4 bases, there was a span of 10 bases. CDR3 residues: CASSLGQVSYGYTF. The CDR3 coding sequence is TGTGCCAGCAGCTTAGGGCAGGTTTCCTATGGCTACACCTTC.

This chain links TRBV7-9 with TRBJ2-5, with 9 bases that match TRBD1. Germline assignment: CDR1 SEHNR and CDR2 FQNEAQ (reference sequence). The V and J ends lost 3 bases and 3 bases, in that order; junction bases with no gene match: 2. The CDR3 covers 14 residues. CDR3 residues: CASSFWTGEETQYF. The CDR3 nucleotides are TGTGCCAGCAGCTTCTGGACAGGGGAAGAGACCCAGTACTTC.

The rearrangement links TRBV7-9 to TRBJ2-5, with TRBD2 identical over 8 bases. Germline V gene sequence: CDR1 SEHNR, CDR2 FQNEAQ (reference sequence). This CDR3 comprises 18 residues. J lost 2 bases, V lost 0 bases, and 11 bases had no gene match. In DNA form, the CDR3 reads TGTGCCAGCAGCTTAGCGCAGGGGCTAGCGGGTCGTCAAGAGACCCAGTACTTC. This codes for CASSLAQGLAGRQETQYF.

The CDR3 reads CASSPISYRVGGNTIYF. CDR3 sequence (DNA): TGTGCCAGCAGTCCGATAAGCTACAGGGTTGGGGGAAACACCATATATTTT. The chain carries TRBV28 and TRBJ1-3, with a tentative D call TRBD1 (6 bases). V lost 5 bases to trimming and J lost 4 bases, with 21 bases between them. The germline CDR1 and CDR2 sequences are MDHEN and SYDVKM. This CDR3 has 17 amino acids. The whole variable domain, filled in from reference TRBV28 and TRBJ1-3, reads DVKVTQSSRYLVKRTGEKVFLECVQDMDHENMFWYRQDPGLGLRLIYFSYDVKMKEKGDIPEGYSVSREKKERFSLILESASTNQTSMYLCASSPISYRVGGNTIYFGEGSWLTVV.

The chain employs TRBV29-1 and TRBJ1-2, with TRBD1 matching 7 bases. The CDR3 is 14 residues long. Germline lookup yields CDR1 SQVTM and CDR2 ANQGSEA. With V trimmed by 6 bases and J by 7 bases, 14 bases remained unmatched. The CDR3 coding sequence is TGCAGCGTCGTTCTATGGCAGGGGGATCGTGGCTACACCTTC. Its translation is CSVVLWQGDRGYTF.